One sample yielded the 31 T cell receptor beta chains listed below, sequenced in a study of identical twins. TCRdb re-called the 5' RACE reads through MiXCR, storing one row per CDR3 protein. Of more than 200,000 distinct CDR3 sequences in the sample, approximately 9% are singletons; the top ten hold 5.1%. Sequenced sample: memory (CD45RO+) T cells sorted from blood. The receptor source for this set is a woman younger than 30 in good health.

This chain links TRBV12-3 or TRBV12-4 with TRBJ2-2; a possible D gene is TRBD2 (5 bases). CDR3 length: 15 amino acids. Trimming left V 6 bases short and J 4 bases short, with 15 bases between. CDR3 DNA sequence: TGTGCCAGCAGCCCGGGAAGCCAAAGCACCGGGGAGCTGTTTTTT. Translation: CASSPGSQSTGELFF.

This clonotype was recorded a few times. This chain connects TRBV11-2 to TRBJ1-5; D gene ambiguous. Germline lookup yields CDR1 SGHAT and CDR2 FQNNGV. CDR3 length: 13 residues. Trimming removed 1 base at V and 7 bases at J, with 8 bases between. As DNA, the CDR3 is TGTGCCAGCAGCTTAGTAGGTGGCCAGCCCCAGCATTTT. Protein sequence: CASSLVGGQPQHF.

This clonotype occurred many times. This sequence joins TRBV5-6 and TRBJ2-3; 7 positions match TRBD2. The CDR3 length is 16 residues. V was pared by 2 bases and J by 4 bases, with 10 bases of the junction left unmatched. CDR1 SGHDT and CDR2 YYEEEE come from the germline V gene. Written as DNA, the CDR3 is TGTGCCAGCAGCTTATTAGCGGGCGCTTCCCCAGATACGCAGTATTTT. Encoded protein: CASSLLAGASPDTQYF.

This clonotype was observed a handful of times. This chain links TRBV20-1 with TRBJ1-2, with D perhaps TRBD1 (5 bases). The CDR3 is 13 amino acids. Germline CDR1 reads DFQATT; CDR2 reads SNEGSKA (reference sequence). V was shortened by 6 bases and J by 2 bases, with 13 bases between the two germline ends. The CDR3 sequence is CSARPGENYGYTF. CDR3 nucleotide sequence: TGCAGTGCCAGACCGGGGGAGAACTATGGCTACACCTTC.

This clonotype was found a few times. The chain is built from TRBV27 and TRBJ2-2; D is ambiguous. The CDR3 spans 15 residues. From germline, CDR1 is MNHEY and CDR2 SMNVEV (reference sequence). V was trimmed by 4 bases and J by 1 base, leaving 10 bases between them. The CDR3: CASSSVTGNTGELFF. Here the CDR3 DNA reads TGTGCCAGCAGTTCTGTGACTGGGAACACCGGGGAGCTGTTTTTT.

The genes are TRBV7-2 and TRBJ2-1; D call uncertain. V gave up 7 bases and J gave up 0 bases, with 10 bases separating them. The CDR3 loop spans 14 amino acids. CDR1 is SGHTA and CDR2 is FQGNSA in the germline V gene. The CDR3 reads CASKRTSSYNEQFF. The CDR3 bases are TGTGCCAGCAAACGTACGAGCTCCTACAATGAGCAGTTCTTC.

This clonotype came up many times. V usage is TRBV7-8 and J usage is TRBJ2-7; D possibly corresponds to TRBD1 (5 bases). The CDR3 is made up of 14 amino acids. The V end lost 1 base, the J end lost 5 bases, and 12 bases lay between the germline ends. Germline V gene lookup returns CDR1 SGHVS and CDR2 FQNEAQ. The CDR3 sequence: CASSLVRQLHEQYF. CDR3 sequence (DNA): TGTGCCAGCAGCTTAGTGCGACAGCTCCACGAGCAGTACTTC.

The sample holds many counts of this clonotype. The chain has TRBV28 and TRBJ1-3; D remains unclear. The germline CDR1 and CDR2 sequences are MDHEN and SYDVKM. The V end lost 2 bases, the J end lost 0 bases, and 5 bases lay between the germline ends. The CDR3 runs to 14 residues. The CDR3 sequence: CASSLVRSGNTIYF. The DNA for the CDR3 is TGTGCCAGCAGTTTAGTTCGCTCTGGAAACACCATATATTTT.

This clonotype turned up a few times. V is TRBV6-5 and J is TRBJ1-1; possibly TRBD1 for D (5 bases). In germline, CDR1 is MNHEY, CDR2 SVGAGI. The CDR3 runs 16 residues. The V end was cut by 0 bases, the J end by 9 bases, with 20 bases between. DNA of the CDR3: TGTGCCAGCAGTTACTCAGCCGGACTTACCGGGGGAAAAGCTTTCTTT. As protein: CASSYSAGLTGGKAFF.

This clonotype was detected many times. The CDR3 coding sequence is TGTGCCAGCAGCAAGGACAGTCAAGAGACCCAGTACTTC. Encoded protein: CASSKDSQETQYF. The gene calls are TRBV5-6 and TRBJ2-5, with D tentatively TRBD1 (6 bases). The CDR3 contains 13 residues. CDR1 is SGHDT and CDR2 is YYEEEE in the germline V gene. Deletions cut 4 bases from V and 2 bases from J, with 9 bases between.

The chain has TRBV7-2 and TRBJ1-5; D unresolved. This CDR3 has 13 residues. Trimming removed 1 base at V and 5 bases at J, with 6 bases between. CDR1 and CDR2 from the germline V gene are SGHTA and FQGNSA. DNA for the CDR3: TGTGCCAGCAGCTTAGGTTTTTATCAGCCCCAGCATTTT. This sequence encodes CASSLGFYQPQHF. The full variable domain, with the rest looked up from reference TRBV7-2 and TRBJ1-5, is GAGVSQSPSNKVTEKGKDVELRCDPISGHTALYWYRQSLGQGLEFLIYFQGNSAPDKSGLPSDRFSAERTGGSVSTLTIQRTQQEDSAVYLCASSLGFYQPQHFGDGTRLSIL.

The sample holds many counts of this clonotype. The chain uses TRBV12-3 or TRBV12-4 and TRBJ1-5; D perhaps matches TRBD1 (5 bases). This CDR3 contains 15 residues. Trimming took off 3 bases at V and 4 bases at J, with 13 bases between the two ends. This CDR3 is CASSFGGGINQPQHF. In DNA, the CDR3 is TGTGCCAGCAGTTTCGGCGGGGGGATTAATCAGCCCCAGCATTTT.

This clonotype was seen many times. The chain recombines TRBV5-1 with TRBJ2-7; 8 bases match TRBD1. CDR1 and CDR2 from the germline V gene are SGHRS and YFSETQ. Unmatched junction bases numbered 12, after V lost 4 bases and J lost 3 bases. The CDR3 consists of 16 residues. The CDR3, as DNA: TGCGCCAGCAGCGCCAGGACAGGGTCATTCGTCTACGAGCAGTACTTC. Translated, it gives CASSARTGSFVYEQYF.

The rearrangement uses TRBV30 and TRBJ1-1; the D gene is possibly TRBD1 (6 bases). Germline CDR1 reads GTSNPN; CDR2 reads SVGIG (reference sequence). Trimming removed 4 bases from V and 3 bases from J, with 9 bases in between. The CDR3 consists of 12 residues. Here the CDR3 reads CAWMGAHTEAFF. The DNA of the CDR3 is TGTGCCTGGATGGGGGCCCACACTGAAGCTTTCTTT.

This clonotype was found a few times. In nucleotides, the CDR3 is TGCAGTGCTAGAGATTGGGGGACAGGGGCTGAAGCTTTCTTT. Translating it yields CSARDWGTGAEAFF. The chain uses TRBV20-1 and TRBJ1-1; 10 bases align to TRBD1. This CDR3 region has 14 residues. Germline loops: CDR1 DFQATT, CDR2 SNEGSKA (reference sequence). V shed 0 bases and J 6 bases; nucleotides not matched to a gene: 4.

This clonotype was seen many times. The chain couples TRBV10-2 to TRBJ2-3, with 8 bases identical to TRBD2. Germline V gene lookup returns CDR1 WSHSY and CDR2 SAAADI. The CDR3 totals 15 residues. V was pared by 5 bases and J by 5 bases, with 9 bases of the junction left unmatched. In nucleotides, the CDR3 is TGCGCCAGCAGTTTAGCGGGACCATGGGGAGATACGCAGTATTTT. It codes for CASSLAGPWGDTQYF.

The V gene is TRBV20-1, the J gene TRBJ1-5; D uncertain. Trimming pared 0 bases from V and 1 base from J, leaving 4 bases between. Germline lookup yields CDR1 DFQATT and CDR2 SNEGSKA (reference sequence). There are 13 residues in the CDR3. The DNA of the CDR3 is TGCAGTGCTAGAGAGGAGAGCAATCAGCCCCAGCATTTT. Translation gives CSAREESNQPQHF.

This clonotype appeared a few times. This chain uses TRBV20-1 with TRBJ2-4; D is ambiguous. Germline lookup yields CDR1 DFQATT and CDR2 SNEGSKA (reference sequence). V lost 3 bases to trimming and J lost 3 bases, with 9 bases between them. The CDR3 consists of 13 residues. CDR3 DNA sequence: TGCAGTGCTAGGGGATCGGACAAAAACATTCAGTACTTC. Its translation: CSARGSDKNIQYF.

There are a few counts of this clonotype. The chain recombines TRBV12-3 or TRBV12-4 with TRBJ2-2; D may be TRBD1 or TRBD2 (6 bases each). The CDR3 length is 17 residues. V lost 3 bases, J lost 0 bases, and 14 bases lay in between. Written as DNA, the CDR3 is TGTGCCAGCAGTTTCAGGTCCGGGGGCCCGAACACCGGGGAGCTGTTTTTT. This sequence encodes CASSFRSGGPNTGELFF.

The chain employs TRBV27 and TRBJ2-3; 7 bases are shared with TRBD2. Per germline, CDR1 MNHEY and CDR2 SMNVEV (reference sequence). V shed 2 bases, J shed 2 bases, and the junction held 10 bases outside the gene matches. The CDR3 totals 17 residues. The DNA of the CDR3 is TGTGCCAGCAGTTTAGCCGGGGCTAGCGGAAACACAGATACGCAGTATTTT. This codes for CASSLAGASGNTDTQYF.

This clonotype showed up just a few times. This chain links TRBV2 with TRBJ2-5, with D uncertain. Germline V gene lookup returns CDR1 SNHLY and CDR2 FYNNEI. The CDR3 covers 13 residues. V lost 9 bases, J lost 5 bases, and 16 bases lay in between. CDR3 sequence: CARSANARETQYF. Written as DNA, the CDR3 is TGTGCCAGGTCCGCCAATGCCCGGGAGACCCAGTACTTC.

The rearrangement joins TRBV20-1 to TRBJ1-1; tentatively, D is TRBD1 (5 bases). Trimming took 6 bases from V and 10 from J, leaving 18 bases between them. The CDR3 has 12 residues. From germline, CDR1 is DFQATT and CDR2 SNEGSKA (reference sequence). CDR3 residues: CSAPPYQGVAFF. In DNA form, the CDR3 reads TGCAGTGCCCCGCCTTACCAGGGCGTAGCTTTCTTT.

The chain joins TRBV5-1 to TRBJ2-3; 7 bases line up with TRBD1. V was pared by 9 bases and J by 6 bases, with 10 bases of the junction left unmatched. CDR1 is SGHRS and CDR2 is YFSETQ in the germline V gene. This CDR3 region has 13 residues. The CDR3 is CATTTGPLDTQYF. The DNA for the CDR3 is TGCGCCACGACGACAGGGCCTCTGGATACGCAGTATTTT.

This clonotype was found many times. The chain has TRBV7-2 and TRBJ2-3, with TRBD2 matching over 11 bases. CDR3 length: 13 amino acids. CDR1 and CDR2 (germline): SGHTA, FQGNSA. V dropped 6 bases and J dropped 7; count of bases not matched to a gene: 3. The CDR3 region has the DNA TGTGCCAGCAGTAGCGGGGGGGTATATACGCAGTATTTT. Protein sequence: CASSSGGVYTQYF.

CDR3 in amino acids: CASSGQRGPQFF. The CDR3 bases are TGTGCCAGCAGCGGACAGCGGGGGCCTCAGTTCTTC. The genes are TRBV3-1 and TRBJ2-1, with 8 bases matching TRBD2. The CDR3 extends over 12 amino acids. V gave up 5 bases and J gave up 13 bases; unmatched junction bases: 7. In germline, CDR1 is LGHDT, CDR2 YNNKEL (reference sequence).

This clonotype was found a few times. The rearrangement links TRBV12-3 or TRBV12-4 to TRBJ2-3; possible D gene TRBD1, 6 bases. The V end lost 3 bases, the J end lost 4 bases, and 14 bases lay between the germline ends. The CDR3 has 15 amino acids. CDR3 sequence (DNA): TGTGCCAGCAGTTTTCGACAGGAGGTCCCAGATACGCAGTATTTT. It encodes CASSFRQEVPDTQYF.

In its sample, this clonotype was seen many times. The chain is built from TRBV6-1 and TRBJ2-1, with 14 bases that match TRBD2. The CDR3 is 17 residues long. CDR1 is MNHNS, CDR2 SASEGT, per germline. V trimming: 2 bases; J trimming: 9 bases; junction bases outside the gene matches: 9. The CDR3 is CASSESAGLAGAIEQFF. DNA for the CDR3: TGTGCCAGCAGTGAATCGGCGGGACTAGCGGGGGCTATTGAGCAGTTCTTC.

This clonotype was observed a few times. The chain recombines TRBV6-1 with TRBJ1-4; a possible D gene is TRBD1 (5 bases). Germline lookup yields CDR1 MNHNS and CDR2 SASEGT. CDR3 length equals 16 residues. V was trimmed by 0 bases and J by 8 bases, leaving 16 bases between them. Here the CDR3 reads CASSEALGPGLEKLFF. The CDR3 region has the DNA TGTGCCAGCAGTGAAGCGTTGGGGCCCGGCTTAGAAAAACTGTTTTTT.

This clonotype was seen at least ten times. The chain uses TRBV29-1 and TRBJ1-1; no reliable D call. The CDR3 extends over 12 amino acids. From germline, CDR1 is SQVTM and CDR2 ANQGSEA. V was pared by 6 bases and J by 2 bases, with 10 bases between. The CDR3 DNA sequence: TGCAGCGTGTACCTGATAAACACTGAAGCTTTCTTT. Translation gives CSVYLINTEAFF. The complete variable domain, with remaining parts taken from reference TRBV29-1 and TRBJ1-1, reads SAVISQKPSRDICQRGTSLTIQCQVDSQVTMMFWYRQQPGQSLTLIATANQGSEATYESGFVIDKFPISRPNLTFSTLTVSNMSPEDSSIYLCSVYLINTEAFFGQGTRLTVV.

This clonotype was counted at least ten times. V is TRBV3-1 and J is TRBJ1-1; possible D gene TRBD1, 5 bases. Germline lookup yields CDR1 LGHDT and CDR2 YNNKEL (reference sequence). Trimming stripped 1 base from V and 3 bases from J, with 9 bases between. The CDR3 has 14 amino acids. The CDR3 spells CASSQAGIDTEAFF. For the CDR3, the DNA is TGTGCCAGCAGCCAAGCAGGGATCGACACTGAAGCTTTCTTT.

In this sample, this clonotype turned up a few times. The chain is built from TRBV3-1 and TRBJ2-2; either TRBD1 or TRBD2 may fit D (5 bases each). CDR3 length: 18 residues. Between the trimmed V and J ends, which lost 10 bases and 4 bases, there was a span of 28 bases. The germline CDR1 and CDR2 sequences are LGHDT and YNNKEL (reference sequence). In nucleotides, the CDR3 is TGTGCCACCAATCCTTGGGACCGGAGCAGAGTGGGCACCGGGGAGCTGTTTTTT. Amino acid sequence: CATNPWDRSRVGTGELFF.